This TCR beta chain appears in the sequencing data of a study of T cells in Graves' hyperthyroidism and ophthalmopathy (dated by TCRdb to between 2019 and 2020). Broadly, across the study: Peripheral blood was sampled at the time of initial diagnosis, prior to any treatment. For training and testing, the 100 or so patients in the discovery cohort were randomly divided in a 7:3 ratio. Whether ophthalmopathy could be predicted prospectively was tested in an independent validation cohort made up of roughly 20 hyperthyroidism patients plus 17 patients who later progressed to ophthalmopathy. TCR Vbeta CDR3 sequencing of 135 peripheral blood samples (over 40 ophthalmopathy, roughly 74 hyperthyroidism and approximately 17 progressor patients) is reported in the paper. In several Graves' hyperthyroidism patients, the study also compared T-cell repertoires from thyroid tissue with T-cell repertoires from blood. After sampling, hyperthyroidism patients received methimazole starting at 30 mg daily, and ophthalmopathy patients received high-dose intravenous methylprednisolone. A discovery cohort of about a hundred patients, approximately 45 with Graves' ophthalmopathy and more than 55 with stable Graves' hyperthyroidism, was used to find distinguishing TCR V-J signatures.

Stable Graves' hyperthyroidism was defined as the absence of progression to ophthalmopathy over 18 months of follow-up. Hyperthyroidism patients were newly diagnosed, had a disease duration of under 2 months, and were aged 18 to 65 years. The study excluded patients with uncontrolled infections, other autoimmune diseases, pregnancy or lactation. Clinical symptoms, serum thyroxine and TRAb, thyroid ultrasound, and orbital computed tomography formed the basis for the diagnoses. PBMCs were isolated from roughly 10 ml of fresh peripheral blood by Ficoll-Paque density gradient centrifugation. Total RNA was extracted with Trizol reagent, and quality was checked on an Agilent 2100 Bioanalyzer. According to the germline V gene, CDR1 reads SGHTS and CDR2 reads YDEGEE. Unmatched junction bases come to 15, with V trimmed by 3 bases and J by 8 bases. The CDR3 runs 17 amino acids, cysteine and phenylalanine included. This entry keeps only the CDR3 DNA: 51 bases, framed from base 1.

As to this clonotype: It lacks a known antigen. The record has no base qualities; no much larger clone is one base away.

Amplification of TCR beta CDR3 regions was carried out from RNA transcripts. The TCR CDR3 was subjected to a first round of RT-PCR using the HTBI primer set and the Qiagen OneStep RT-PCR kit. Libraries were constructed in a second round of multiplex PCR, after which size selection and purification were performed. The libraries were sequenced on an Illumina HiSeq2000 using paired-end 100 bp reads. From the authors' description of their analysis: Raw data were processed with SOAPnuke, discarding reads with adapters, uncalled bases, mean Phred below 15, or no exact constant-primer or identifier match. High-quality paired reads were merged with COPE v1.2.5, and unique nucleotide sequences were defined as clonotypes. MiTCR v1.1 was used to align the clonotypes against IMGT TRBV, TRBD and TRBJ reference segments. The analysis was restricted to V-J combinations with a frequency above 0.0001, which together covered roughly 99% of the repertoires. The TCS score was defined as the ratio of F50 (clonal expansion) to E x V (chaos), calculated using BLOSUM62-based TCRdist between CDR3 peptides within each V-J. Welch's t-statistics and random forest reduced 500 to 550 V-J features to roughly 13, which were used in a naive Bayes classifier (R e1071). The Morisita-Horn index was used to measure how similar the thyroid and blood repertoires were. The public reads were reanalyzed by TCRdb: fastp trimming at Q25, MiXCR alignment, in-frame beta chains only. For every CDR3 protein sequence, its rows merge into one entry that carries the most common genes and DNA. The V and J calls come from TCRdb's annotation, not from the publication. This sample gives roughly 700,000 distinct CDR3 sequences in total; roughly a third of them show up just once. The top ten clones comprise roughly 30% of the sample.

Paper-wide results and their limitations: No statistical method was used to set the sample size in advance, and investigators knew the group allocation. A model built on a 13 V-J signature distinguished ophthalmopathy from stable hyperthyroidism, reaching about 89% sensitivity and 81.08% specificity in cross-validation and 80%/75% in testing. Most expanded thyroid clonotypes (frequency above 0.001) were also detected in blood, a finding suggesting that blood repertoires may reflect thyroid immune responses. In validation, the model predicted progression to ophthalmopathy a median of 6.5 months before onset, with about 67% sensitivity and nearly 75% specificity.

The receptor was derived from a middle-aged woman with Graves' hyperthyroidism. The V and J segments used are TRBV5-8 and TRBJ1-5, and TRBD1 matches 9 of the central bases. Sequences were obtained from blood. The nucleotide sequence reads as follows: TGTGCCAGCAGCTCCGGGACAGGGTGGATTTCGGGGGAGCCCCAGCATTTT. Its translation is CASSSGTGWISGEPQHF.